This TCR beta chain was retrieved from a study of CD8+ T cells in alopecia areata (dated by TCRdb to about 2018). Turning to the overall study: High-throughput TCRbeta sequencing was used to examine T cell clonal expansion in alopecia areata in both the C3H/HeJ mouse model and human patients. Scalp clonality was compared across normal scalp (n=4), patchy alopecia areata scalp (n=8), and alopecia totalis/universalis scalp (n=8). TCRbeta CDR3 regions were amplified by immunoSEQ multiplex PCR with 35 Vbeta forward and 13 Jbeta reverse primers. The RNA source kit depended on sample type: the PAXgene miRNA kit for fixed scalp, the miRNeasy kit for PBMCs, and the RNeasy kit for mouse skin. Scalp tissue and sorted CD4+ and CD8+ peripheral blood T cells from patchy and totalis/universalis alopecia areata patients and from healthy controls were covered by human TCRbeta sequencing. The paper as a whole reports these results and caveats: Shared TCR sequences between patients were less evident than in mice, which may be partly attributable to HLA diversity in the patient population. Lesional scalp, especially in alopecia totalis/universalis, showed higher clonality and more expanded CD8+ clones than normal scalp, suggesting antigenic drive. Scalp TCR repertoire analysis is complicated because resident alphabeta T cells in normal human skin are also sequenced, whereas mouse skin is dominated by gammadelta T cells.

The CDR3 measures 15 amino acids from cysteine to phenylalanine. Only the CDR3 part of the read is kept: 45 bases, read in frame from the first base. Via the germline V gene, CDR1 is SGHDT and CDR2 YYEEEE. The V and J ends are trimmed by 4 bases and 1 base, leaving 14 bases between them. As concerns this clone: What antigen it recognizes has not been identified. Base qualities are not at hand, and no much larger clone is one base apart.

Library generation was performed with the immunoSEQ multiplex PCR assay. RNA was extracted from all samples and reverse transcribed into cDNA as template for TCR sequencing. SuperScript III was used to make first-strand cDNA, primed with a 2:1 mix of oligo-dT and random hexamers. A synthetic immune receptor repertoire was used to measure amplification bias, and any remaining bias was corrected computationally. The original pipeline was this. Raw reads were preprocessed to remove errors, and CDR3 was defined according to IMGT conventions as the region from the conserved cysteine to phenylalanine. Clonality was computed as 1 minus the Shannon entropy, with the entropy normalized by log2 of the number of productive unique TCRs. Whether each scalp clone was CD4 or CD8 was inferred by checking scalp TCRbeta sequences against the CD4 and CD8 repertoires from sorted blood. TCRdb limited this immuneACCESS table to in-frame rearrangements with V and J called. A share of clones is missing; checked studies link under half to unresolved V genes, and the rest is unexplained. D and trimming come from the DNA, and the V and J calls and clone size come from that table. Recorded for this sample are over 150,000 clones; 56% of them occurred a single time. The leading ten clones occupy approximately 4.9% of the sample.

PBMCs were separated by density centrifugation and stained for CD3, CD4 and CD8, after which CD4+ and CD8+ T cells were sorted on a FACSAria. Unaffected controls provided scalp biopsies and blood samples. The receptor comes from a human donor in good health. The sample taken for sequencing was CD8+ T cells sorted from blood. The sequence joins TRBV5-6 to TRBJ1-1, with no reliable assignment of the D segment. CDR3 reads: CASSPIPSQNTEAFF. The bases read TGTGCCAGCAGCCCGATCCCCTCCCAGAACACTGAAGCTTTCTTT.